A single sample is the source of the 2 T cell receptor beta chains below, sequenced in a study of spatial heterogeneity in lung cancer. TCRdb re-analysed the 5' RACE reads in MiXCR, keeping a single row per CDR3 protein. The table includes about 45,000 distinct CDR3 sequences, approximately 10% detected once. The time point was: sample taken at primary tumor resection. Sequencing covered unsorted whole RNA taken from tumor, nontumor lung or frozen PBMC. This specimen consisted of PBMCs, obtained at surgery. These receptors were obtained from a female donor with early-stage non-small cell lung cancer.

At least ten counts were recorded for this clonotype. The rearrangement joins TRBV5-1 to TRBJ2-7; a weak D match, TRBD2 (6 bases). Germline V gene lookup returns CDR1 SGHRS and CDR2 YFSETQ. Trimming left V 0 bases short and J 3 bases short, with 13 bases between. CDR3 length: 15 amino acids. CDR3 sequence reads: CASSLEAGIHYEQYF. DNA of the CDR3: TGCGCCAGCAGCTTGGAGGCGGGAATACACTACGAGCAGTACTTC.

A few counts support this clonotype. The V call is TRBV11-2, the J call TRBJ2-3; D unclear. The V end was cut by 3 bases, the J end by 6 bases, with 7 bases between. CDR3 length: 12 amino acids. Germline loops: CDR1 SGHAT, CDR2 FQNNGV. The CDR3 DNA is TGTGCCAGCAGCTTTCGGATTGATACGCAGTATTTT. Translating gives CASSFRIDTQYF.